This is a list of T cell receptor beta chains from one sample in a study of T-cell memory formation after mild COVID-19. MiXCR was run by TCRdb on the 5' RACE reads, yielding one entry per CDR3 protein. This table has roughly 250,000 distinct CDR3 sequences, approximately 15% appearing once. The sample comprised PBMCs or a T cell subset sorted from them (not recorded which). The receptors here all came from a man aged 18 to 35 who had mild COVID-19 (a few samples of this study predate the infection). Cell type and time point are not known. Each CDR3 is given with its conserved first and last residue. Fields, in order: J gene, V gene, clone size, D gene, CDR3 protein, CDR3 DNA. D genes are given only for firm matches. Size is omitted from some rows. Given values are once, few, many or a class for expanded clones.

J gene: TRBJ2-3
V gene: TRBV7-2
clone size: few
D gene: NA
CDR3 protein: CASSSPNTDTQYF
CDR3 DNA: TGTGCCAGCAGCTCCCCCAACACAGATACGCAGTATTTT

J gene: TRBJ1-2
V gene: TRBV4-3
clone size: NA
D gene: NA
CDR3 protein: CASSREVKGPYGYTF
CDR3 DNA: TGCGCCAGCAGCCGGGAGGTGAAGGGACCTTATGGCTACACCTTC

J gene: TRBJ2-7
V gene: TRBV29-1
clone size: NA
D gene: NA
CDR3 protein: CTMEFWEQYF
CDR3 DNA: TGCACCATGGAGTTTTGGGAGCAGTACTTC

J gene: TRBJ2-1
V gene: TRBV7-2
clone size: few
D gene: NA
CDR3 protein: CASSLGGLPYNEQFF
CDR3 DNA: TGTGCCAGCAGCTTAGGCGGCCTTCCTTACAATGAGCAGTTCTTC

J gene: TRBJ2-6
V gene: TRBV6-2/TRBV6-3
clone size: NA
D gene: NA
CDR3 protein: CASSPYMSSGANVLTF
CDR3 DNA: TGTGCCAGCAGCCCCTATATGAGCTCTGGGGCCAACGTCCTGACTTTC

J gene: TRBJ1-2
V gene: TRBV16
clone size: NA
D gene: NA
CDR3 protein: CASSQSVIKGTHGYTF
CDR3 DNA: TGTGCCAGCAGCCAATCGGTAATCAAGGGGACTCATGGCTACACCTTC

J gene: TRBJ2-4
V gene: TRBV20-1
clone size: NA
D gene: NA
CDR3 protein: CSARDSGGLGAKNIQYF
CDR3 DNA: TGCAGTGCTAGAGACTCCGGCGGTCTTGGGGCCAAAAACATTCAGTACTTC

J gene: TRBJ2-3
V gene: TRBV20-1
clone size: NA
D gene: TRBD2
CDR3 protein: CSARAGGPGDTQYF
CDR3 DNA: TGCAGTGCCCGAGCGGGGGGGCCTGGAGATACGCAGTATTTT

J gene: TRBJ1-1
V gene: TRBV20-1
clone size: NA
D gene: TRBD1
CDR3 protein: CSATGTGDLKEAFF
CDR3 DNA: TGCAGTGCCACCGGGACAGGAGATCTTAAGGAAGCTTTCTTT

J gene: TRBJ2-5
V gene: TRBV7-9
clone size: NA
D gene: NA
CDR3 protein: CASSFSSAETQYF
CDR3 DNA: TGTGCCAGCAGCTTTAGCAGTGCGGAGACCCAGTACTTC

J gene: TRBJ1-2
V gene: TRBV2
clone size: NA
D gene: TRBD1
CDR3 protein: CASSEVGQGEKTF
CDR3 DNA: TGTGCCAGCAGTGAAGTGGGACAGGGAGAAAAGACCTTC

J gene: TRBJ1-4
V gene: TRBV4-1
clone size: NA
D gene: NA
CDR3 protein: CASSQDAGAPQGKLFF
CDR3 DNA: TGCGCCAGCAGCCAAGATGCCGGGGCGCCCCAGGGAAAACTGTTTTTT

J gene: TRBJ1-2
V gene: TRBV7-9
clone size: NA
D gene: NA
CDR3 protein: CASSLEVGTLHGYTF
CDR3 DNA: TGTGCCAGCAGCTTAGAAGTGGGTACACTCCATGGCTACACCTTC

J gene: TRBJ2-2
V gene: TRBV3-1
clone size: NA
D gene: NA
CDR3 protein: CASSQGALNTGELFF
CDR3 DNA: TGTGCCAGCAGCCAGGGGGCTCTGAACACCGGGGAGCTGTTTTTT

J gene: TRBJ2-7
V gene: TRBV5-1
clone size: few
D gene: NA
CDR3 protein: CASSFLERGSDEQYF
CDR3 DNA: TGCGCCAGCAGCTTTCTTGAGAGGGGGAGTGACGAGCAGTACTTC

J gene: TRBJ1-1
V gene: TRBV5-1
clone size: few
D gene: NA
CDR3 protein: CASSLEAARTEAFF
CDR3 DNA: TGCGCCAGCAGCTTGGAGGCTGCGCGGACTGAAGCTTTCTTT

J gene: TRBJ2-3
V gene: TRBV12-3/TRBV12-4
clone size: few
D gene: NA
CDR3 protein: CASSRDGGGSDTQYF
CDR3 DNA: TGTGCCAGCAGCCGAGACGGGGGAGGATCAGATACGCAGTATTTT

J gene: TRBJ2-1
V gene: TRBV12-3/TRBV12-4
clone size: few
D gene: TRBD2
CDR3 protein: CASSPSGGAVNEQFF
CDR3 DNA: TGTGCCAGCAGTCCTAGCGGGGGGGCGGTCAATGAGCAGTTCTTC

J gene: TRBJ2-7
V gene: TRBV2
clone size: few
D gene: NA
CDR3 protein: CASRTDYEQYF
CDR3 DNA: TGTGCCAGCCGAACTGACTACGAGCAGTACTTC

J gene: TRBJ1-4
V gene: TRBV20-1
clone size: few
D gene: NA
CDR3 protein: CSAGGGSTNEKLFF
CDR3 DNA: TGCAGTGCTGGAGGGGGATCAACTAATGAAAAACTGTTTTTT

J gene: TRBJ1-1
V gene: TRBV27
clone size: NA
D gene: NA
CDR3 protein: CASSPLGVGRMNTEAFF
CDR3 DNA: TGTGCCAGCAGTCCGCTCGGGGTAGGAAGAATGAACACTGAAGCTTTCTTT

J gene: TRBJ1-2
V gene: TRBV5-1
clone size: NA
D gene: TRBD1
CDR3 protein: CASSGTGPGDYGYTF
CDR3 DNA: TGCGCCAGCAGCGGGACAGGCCCGGGTGACTATGGCTACACCTTC

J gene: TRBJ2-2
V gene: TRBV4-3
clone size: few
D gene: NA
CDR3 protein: CASSQEYGELFF
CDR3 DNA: TGCGCCAGCAGCCAAGAATACGGGGAGCTGTTTTTT

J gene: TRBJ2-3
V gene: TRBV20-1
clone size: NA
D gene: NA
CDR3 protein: CSARSLDRRAYSVTDTQYF
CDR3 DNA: TGCAGTGCTAGAAGCCTAGATCGTAGGGCGTATTCGGTGACAGATACGCAGTATTTT

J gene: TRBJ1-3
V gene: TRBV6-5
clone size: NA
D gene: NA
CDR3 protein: CASSYSIGSGNSGNTIYF
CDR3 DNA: TGTGCCAGCAGTTACTCGATTGGGAGTGGAAACTCTGGAAACACCATATATTTT

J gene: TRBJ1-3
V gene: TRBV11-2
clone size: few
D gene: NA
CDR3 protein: CASSLTSSGNTIYF
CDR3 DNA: TGTGCCAGCAGCTTGACGAGCTCTGGAAACACCATATATTTT